This TCR beta chain emerged from a study of CD8 T cells in Susac syndrome (dated by TCRdb to the late 2010s). Regarding the complete study: Among the Susac syndrome patients who were sequenced, clinically active disease was present in more than 5 and clinical remission was observed in 8 or 9. At blood withdrawal, Susac syndrome patients were either therapy-naive, taking corticosteroids (in some cases with IVIg as well), or taking IVIg alone. Whether CD8+ T cell activation and differentiation in Susac syndrome was antigen driven was tested using repertoire sequencing. The research as a whole found: No clonal expansion was detected in the CD4+ T cell repertoire of Susac syndrome patients. The number of individuals in the TCR sequencing and HLA analysis was acknowledged as relatively small.

Peripheral blood CD8+ and CD4+ T cells from healthy donors, Susac syndrome patients and multiple sclerosis patients were profiled using high-throughput TCR beta sequencing. The Susac syndrome patients fulfilled recently defined diagnostic criteria for either definite or probable disease. Bulk CD8+ and CD4+ T cells were purified magnetically by negative isolation, whereas CD8+ TEMRA cells were enriched by FACS. Blood was drawn into EDTA tubes, processed within 24 hours, and PBMCs were isolated by density gradient centrifugation. PBMCs intended for TCR sequencing were cryopreserved in liquid nitrogen and were subsequently thawed in a 37 degrees C water bath. The sorted or isolated CD4+, CD8+ and CD8+ TEMRA cells reached a purity of at least 90%. A word on this clonotype: No antigen is known for it. Base quality data are lacking; no much larger clone is found one base away.

RNA was extracted using the RNeasy kit, and roughly 0.5 to 1 microgram was reverse transcribed with random hexamers. TCR beta CDR3 regions were amplified with the immunoSEQ multiplex PCR assay covering 54 Vbeta and 13 Jbeta segments. PCR amplification bias was corrected by using a synthetic template baseline for primer optimization and computational correction. The original pipeline was this. Reads were annotated to V, D and J genes according to IMGT and were analyzed with immunoSEQ Analyzer, with only productive sequences retained. Clonality was calculated as one minus the Shannon entropy normalized by log2 of the number of productive unique sequences. For each patient and control, public and private clones were evaluated among the 100 most prevalent clones. A clone was defined as Susac-specific if it was absent from the healthy and MS cohorts, from roughly 980 published viral clones and from other ImmuneACCESS disease sequences. TCRdb reran the public reads through fastp at Q25 and MiXCR, keeping productive beta chains. Each CDR3 protein gets just one entry, which takes the most common genes and DNA from the rows behind it. The V and J calls come from TCRdb's annotation, not from the publication. In all, the sample holds under 250,000 distinct CDR3 sequences, and around 93% of those were seen once. The ten largest clones take up about 0.14% of the sample.

The germline V gene provides CDR1 MNHEY and CDR2 SVGEGT. The V end loses 2 bases and the J end loses 0 bases, and a stretch of 7 bases separates them. Measured from the cysteine to the phenylalanine, the CDR3 is 14 residues long. Solely the CDR3 DNA is kept, with 42 bases framed from the first base. Rearrangement joined TRBV6-2 or TRBV6-3 to TRBJ2-5, with no reliable assignment of the D segment. The sequenced material came from CD4+ T cells from PBMCs. The clonotype comes from a human donor with Susac syndrome. The DNA sequence follows: TGTGCCAGCAGTTACGGCAGAGACCAAGAGACCCAGTACTTC. Its product reads: CASSYGRDQETQYF.